The clone carrying this T cell receptor (beta chain) was picked up a small number of times. Gene names and germline match the mouse. The sequenced fragment ends 4 residues before the CDR3 boundary, so the rest is inferred from the germline J gene. TCR sequencing used cDNA made by reverse transcription of extracted RNA. Assay used: immunoSEQ multiplex PCR; TCRdb lists only in-frame clones, some missing. The sample shows some 6,000 clones, no singletons; the ten largest hold about 30%. This sample stems from a study of CD8+ T cells in alopecia areata. In the study overall: The graft donors were 6-12-month-old C3H/HeJ mice with spontaneous alopecia, and their skin went to approximately 7-11-week-old female C3H/HeJ mice.

Documented time point: mouse skin 6 weeks after grafting, around onset of hair loss. Researchers took skin biopsies from recipient mice at grafting and again 3 and 6 weeks later. The V gene's germline CDR1 is NNHDY and CDR2 SYVADS. J lost 1 base, V lost 4 bases, and 4 bases had no gene match. The CDR3 has 14 amino acids. V and J are TRBV13-3 and TRBJ1-1; 7 bases fit TRBD1. The TCR originated in a C3H/HeJ mouse with alopecia areata. The mice in this strain carry MHC haplotype H2-k. The material sequenced was skin, taken at week 6. CDR3 residues: CASSKGQINTEVFF. The sequenced CDR3 bases are TGTGCCAGCAGTAAGGGACAGATAAACACA.